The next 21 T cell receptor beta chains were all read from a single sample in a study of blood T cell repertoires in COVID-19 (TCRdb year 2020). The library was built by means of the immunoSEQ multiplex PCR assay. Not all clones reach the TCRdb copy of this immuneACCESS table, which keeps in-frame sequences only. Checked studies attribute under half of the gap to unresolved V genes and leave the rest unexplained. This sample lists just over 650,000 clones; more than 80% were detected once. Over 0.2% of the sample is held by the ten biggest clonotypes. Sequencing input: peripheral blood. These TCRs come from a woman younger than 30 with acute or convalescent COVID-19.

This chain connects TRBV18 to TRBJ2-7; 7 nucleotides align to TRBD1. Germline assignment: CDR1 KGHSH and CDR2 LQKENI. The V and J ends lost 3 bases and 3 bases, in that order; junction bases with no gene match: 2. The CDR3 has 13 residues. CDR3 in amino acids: CASSPGTDYEQYF. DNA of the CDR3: TGTGCCAGCTCACCCGGGACAGACTACGAGCAGTACTTC.

The CDR3 DNA reads TGTGCCAGCAGTTCCCGACAGGGGCTACCCAAAAACATTCAGTACTTC. It codes for CASSSRQGLPKNIQYF. The chain couples TRBV28 to TRBJ2-4, with 8 positions matching TRBD1. J gave up 2 bases and V 4 bases, and 7 bases lay outside the gene matches. Germline V CDR1 and CDR2: MDHEN, SYDVKM. The CDR3 length is 16 residues.

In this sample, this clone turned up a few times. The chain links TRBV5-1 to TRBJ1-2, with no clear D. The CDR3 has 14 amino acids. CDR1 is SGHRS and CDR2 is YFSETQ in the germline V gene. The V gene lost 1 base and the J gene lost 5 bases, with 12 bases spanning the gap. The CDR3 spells CASSLTVTGYGYTF. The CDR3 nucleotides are TGCGCCAGCAGCTTGACAGTTACGGGATATGGCTACACCTTC. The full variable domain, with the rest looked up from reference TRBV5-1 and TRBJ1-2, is KAGVTQTPRYLIKTRGQQVTLSCSPISGHRSVSWYQQTPGQGLQFLFEYFSETQRNKGNFPGRFSGRQFSNSRSEMNVSTLELGDSALYLCASSLTVTGYGYTFGSGTRLTVV.

Here the CDR3 reads CASSQAGGPTEAFF. CDR3 DNA sequence: TGCGCCAGCAGCCAGGCGGGGGGACCCACTGAAGCTTTCTTT. The chain links TRBV4-1 to TRBJ1-1; possible D gene TRBD1, 5 bases. This CDR3 comprises 14 residues. V was clipped by 3 bases and J by 4 bases, with 12 bases between them. The germline gives CDR1 MGHRA, CDR2 YSYEKL.

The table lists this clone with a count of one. The CDR3 protein is CASSLVAGSRNEQFF. CDR3 nucleotides: TGCGCCAGCAGCTTGGTCGCGGGTTCACGAAATGAGCAGTTCTTC. The gene calls are TRBV5-1 and TRBJ2-1; D may be TRBD2 (5 bases). The CDR3 runs to 15 residues. Deletions cut 0 bases from V and 7 bases from J, with 14 bases between. Germline loops: CDR1 SGHRS, CDR2 YFSETQ. Using reference TRBV5-1 and TRBJ2-1 for the parts outside the CDR3, the full variable domain is KAGVTQTPRYLIKTRGQQVTLSCSPISGHRSVSWYQQTPGQGLQFLFEYFSETQRNKGNFPGRFSGRQFSNSRSEMNVSTLELGDSALYLCASSLVAGSRNEQFFGPGTRLTVL.

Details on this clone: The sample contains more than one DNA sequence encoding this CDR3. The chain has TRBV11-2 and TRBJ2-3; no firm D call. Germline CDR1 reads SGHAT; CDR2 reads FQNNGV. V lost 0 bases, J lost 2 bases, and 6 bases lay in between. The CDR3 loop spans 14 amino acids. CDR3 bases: TGTGCCAGCAGCTTAGACGGTCTCACAGATACGCAGTATTTT. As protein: CASSLDGLTDTQYF.

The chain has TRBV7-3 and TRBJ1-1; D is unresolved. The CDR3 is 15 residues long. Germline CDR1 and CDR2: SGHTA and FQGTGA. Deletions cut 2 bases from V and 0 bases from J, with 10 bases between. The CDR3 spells CASSLGGGMNTEAFF. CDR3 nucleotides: TGTGCCAGCAGCTTAGGTGGAGGCATGAACACTGAAGCTTTCTTT.

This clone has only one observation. DNA for the CDR3: TGTGCCAGCAGCTTTGGGGCCCTCGGAAACACCATATATTTT. Protein: CASSFGALGNTIYF. The J gene is TRBJ1-3, the V gene TRBV11-2; possible D gene TRBD1, 5 bases. Trimming shortened V by 3 bases and J by 4 bases, and 10 bases separated the two germline ends. The CDR3 has 14 amino acids. The germline CDR1 and CDR2 sequences are SGHAT and FQNNGV.

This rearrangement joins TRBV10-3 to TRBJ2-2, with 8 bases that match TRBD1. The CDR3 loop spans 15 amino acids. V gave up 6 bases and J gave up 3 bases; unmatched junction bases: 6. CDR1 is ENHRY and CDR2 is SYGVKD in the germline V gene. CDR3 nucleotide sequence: TGTGCCATCAGAAGAGGACAGGGAGACACCGGGGAGCTGTTTTTT. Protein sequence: CAIRRGQGDTGELFF.

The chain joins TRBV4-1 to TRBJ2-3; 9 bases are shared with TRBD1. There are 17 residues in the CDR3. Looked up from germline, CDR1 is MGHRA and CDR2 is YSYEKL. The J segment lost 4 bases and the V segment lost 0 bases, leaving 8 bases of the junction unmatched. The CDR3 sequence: CASSQETQGAPADTQYF. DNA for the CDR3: TGCGCCAGCAGCCAAGAAACACAGGGGGCTCCGGCAGATACGCAGTATTTT.

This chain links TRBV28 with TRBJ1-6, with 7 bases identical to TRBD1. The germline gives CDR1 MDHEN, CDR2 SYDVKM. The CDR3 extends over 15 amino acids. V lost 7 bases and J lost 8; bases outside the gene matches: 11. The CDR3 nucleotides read TGTGCCAGCACCCCCACACAGGGGTTTTATTCACCCCTCCACTTT. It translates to CASTPTQGFYSPLHF.

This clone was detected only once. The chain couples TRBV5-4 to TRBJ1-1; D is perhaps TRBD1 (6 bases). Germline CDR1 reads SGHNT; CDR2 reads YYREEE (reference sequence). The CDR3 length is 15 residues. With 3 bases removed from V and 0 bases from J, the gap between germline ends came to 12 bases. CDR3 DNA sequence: TGTGCCAGCAGCTGGGACAAAGACATGAACACTGAAGCTTTCTTT. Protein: CASSWDKDMNTEAFF.

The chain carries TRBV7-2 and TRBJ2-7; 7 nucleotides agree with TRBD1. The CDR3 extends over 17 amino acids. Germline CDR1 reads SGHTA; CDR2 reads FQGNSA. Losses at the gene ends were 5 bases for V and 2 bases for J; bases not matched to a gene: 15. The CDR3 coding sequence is TGTGCCAGCAGCCCCGATACAGGGGTACGGAAAACCTACGAGCAGTACTTC. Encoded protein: CASSPDTGVRKTYEQYF.

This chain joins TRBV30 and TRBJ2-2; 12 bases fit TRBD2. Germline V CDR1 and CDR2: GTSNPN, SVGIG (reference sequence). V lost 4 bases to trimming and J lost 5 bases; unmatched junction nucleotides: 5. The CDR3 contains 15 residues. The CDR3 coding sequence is TGTGCCTGGAAGCTAGCGGGGGGGCAAACCGGGGAGCTGTTTTTT. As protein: CAWKLAGGQTGELFF.

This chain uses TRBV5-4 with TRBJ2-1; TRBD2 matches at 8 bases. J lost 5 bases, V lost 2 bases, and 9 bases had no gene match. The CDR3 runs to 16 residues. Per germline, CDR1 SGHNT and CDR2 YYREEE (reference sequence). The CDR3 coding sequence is TGTGCCAGCAGCTTTTTCTCGCGGGGGGCCGACAATGAGCAGTTCTTC. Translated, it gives CASSFFSRGADNEQFF.

Written as DNA, the CDR3 is TGTGCCAGCAGCTTTAGATTAGCGGGGGGAGCTTTCTTT. This codes for CASSFRLAGGAFF. This chain joins TRBV5-5 and TRBJ1-1; TRBD1 is a possible D gene (5 bases). V shed 2 bases and J shed 10 bases, with 15 bases lying between them. There are 13 residues in the CDR3. Per the germline V gene, CDR1 is SGHKS and CDR2 is YYEKEE (reference sequence).

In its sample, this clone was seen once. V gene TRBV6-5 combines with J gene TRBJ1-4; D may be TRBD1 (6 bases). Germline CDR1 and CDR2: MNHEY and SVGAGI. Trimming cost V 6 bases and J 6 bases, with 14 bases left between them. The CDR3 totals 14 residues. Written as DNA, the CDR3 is TGTGCCAGCAGCTTACAGGGTAGCCATGAAAAACTGTTTTTT. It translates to CASSLQGSHEKLFF.

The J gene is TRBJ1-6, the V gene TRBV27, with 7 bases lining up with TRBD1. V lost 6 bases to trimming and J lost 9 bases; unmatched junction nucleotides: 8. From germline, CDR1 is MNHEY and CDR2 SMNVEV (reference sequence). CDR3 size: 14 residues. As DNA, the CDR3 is TGTGCCAGCAGAGAGGGGGCTTTTCTTTCACCCCTCCACTTT. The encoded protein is CASREGAFLSPLHF.

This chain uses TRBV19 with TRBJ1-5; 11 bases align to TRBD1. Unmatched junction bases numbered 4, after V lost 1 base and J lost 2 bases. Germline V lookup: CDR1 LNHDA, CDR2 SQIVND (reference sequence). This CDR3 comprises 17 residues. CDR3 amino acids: CASSIVAGQGGNQPQHF. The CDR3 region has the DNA TGTGCCAGTAGTATAGTGGCGGGACAGGGGGGCAATCAGCCCCAGCATTTT. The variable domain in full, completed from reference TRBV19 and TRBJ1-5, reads DGGITQSPKYLFRKEGQNVTLSCEQNLNHDAMYWYRQDPGQGLRLIYYSQIVNDFQKGDIAEGYSVSREKKESFPLTVTSAQKNPTAFYLCASSIVAGQGGNQPQHFGDGTRLSIL.

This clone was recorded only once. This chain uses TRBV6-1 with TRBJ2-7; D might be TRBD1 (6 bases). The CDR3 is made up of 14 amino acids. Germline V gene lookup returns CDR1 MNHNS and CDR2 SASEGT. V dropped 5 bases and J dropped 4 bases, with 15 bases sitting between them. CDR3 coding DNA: TGTGCCAGCAGTAGAACAGGGTCTCTGTACGAGCAGTACTTC. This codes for CASSRTGSLYEQYF.

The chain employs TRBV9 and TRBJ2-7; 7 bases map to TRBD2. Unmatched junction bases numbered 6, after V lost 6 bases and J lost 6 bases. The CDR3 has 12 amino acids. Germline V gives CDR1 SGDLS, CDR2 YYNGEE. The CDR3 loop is CASMGGGPEQYF. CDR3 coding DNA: TGTGCCAGCATGGGGGGGGGACCCGAGCAGTACTTC.